These T cell receptor beta chains were read from a single sample in a study of T cell changes during pregnancy in multiple sclerosis. Some clones are missing from TCRdb's copy, which holds only in-frame ones; the method was immunoSEQ multiplex PCR. The profile shows some 80,000 clones, 90% to 95% of them singletons. This specimen consisted of peripheral blood, obtained in the second trimester of pregnancy. Every receptor here comes from a female donor with multiple sclerosis, enrolled in a pregnancy study. The CDR3 runs from the conserved cysteine through the conserved F or W. The D gene is left open where the match is weak. Clone size is given for some rows only: seen once, a few or many times, or a class if the clone is expanded.

v_call,cdr3_length,j_call,clone_size,d_call,cdr3_aa,cdr3_nt
TRBV4-1,16,TRBJ2-7,NA,TRBD2,CASSQDSSGATYEQYF,TGCGCCAGCAGCCAAGATTCTAGCGGGGCAACCTACGAGCAGTACTTC
TRBV5-1,14,TRBJ2-1,NA,TRBD1,CASRLGQGYNEQFF,TGCGCCAGCAGGCTGGGACAGGGCTACAATGAGCAGTTCTTC
TRBV7-2,15,TRBJ2-2,NA,NA,CASSFFGGNTGELFF,TGTGCCAGCAGCTTTTTCGGGGGTAACACCGGGGAGCTGTTTTTT
TRBV27,15,TRBJ2-3,NA,NA,CASSLRLEAADTQYF,TGTGCCAGCAGTTTAAGGCTTGAGGCGGCAGATACGCAGTATTTT
TRBV2,13,TRBJ2-7,NA,NA,CASSEGDTYEQYF,TGTGCCAGCAGTGAAGGAGATACCTACGAGCAGTACTTC
TRBV5-1,13,TRBJ2-5,once,TRBD2,CASTSGSEETQYF,TGCGCCAGCACCAGCGGGAGTGAGGAGACCCAGTACTTC
TRBV2,16,TRBJ1-5,NA,NA,CASSELGQDSNQPQHF,TGTGCCAGCAGTGAATTGGGGCAGGATAGCAATCAGCCCCAGCATTTT
TRBV12-5,18,TRBJ1-5,NA,NA,CASGLLWEGVGGNQPQHF,TGTGCTAGTGGTTTGTTGTGGGAGGGGGTTGGGGGCAATCAGCCCCAGCATTTT
TRBV27,13,TRBJ1-2,once,TRBD1,CASRGQGIYGYTF,TGTGCCAGCAGAGGACAGGGGATCTATGGCTACACCTTC
TRBV5-1,14,TRBJ1-1,NA,TRBD1,CASSSWDRATEAFF,TGCGCCAGCAGCTCCTGGGACAGGGCCACTGAAGCTTTCTTT
TRBV9,16,TRBJ2-7,NA,TRBD2,CASSVGASGSRSEQYF,TGTGCCAGCAGCGTAGGGGCTAGCGGGAGTAGGTCGGAGCAGTACTTC
TRBV6-4,11,TRBJ2-2,NA,NA,CASSDAGELFF,TGTGCCAGCAGTGATGCGGGGGAGCTGTTTTTT
TRBV6-1,15,TRBJ2-6,NA,NA,CASRMTPSGANVLTF,TGTGCCAGCAGGATGACACCCTCTGGGGCCAACGTCCTGACTTTC
TRBV10-3,19,TRBJ2-1,NA,TRBD1,CAISDRDRGHGMGYNEQFF,TGTGCCATCAGTGACCGGGACAGGGGGCATGGGATGGGTTACAATGAGCAGTTCTTC
TRBV7-9,11,TRBJ1-1,NA,NA,CASDSMAEAFF,TGTGCCAGCGACAGTATGGCTGAAGCTTTCTTT
TRBV5-6,16,TRBJ2-1,once,TRBD1,CASSLTGQGAYDEQFF,TGTGCCAGCAGCTTGACGGGACAGGGGGCCTACGATGAGCAGTTCTTC
TRBV28,14,TRBJ1-4,NA,NA,CASSLWQGYEKLFF,TGTGCCAGCAGTTTATGGCAGGGTTATGAAAAACTGTTTTTT
TRBV11-2,14,TRBJ2-7,NA,TRBD2,CASSPNSGRLEQYF,TGTGCCAGCAGCCCGAATAGCGGGAGGCTGGAGCAGTACTTC
TRBV5-1,20,TRBJ2-5,NA,TRBD2,CASSPTSAASGRTPRETQYF,TGCGCCAGCAGCCCCACTTCTGCGGCTAGCGGGAGAACGCCGAGGGAGACCCAGTACTTC
TRBV4-1,17,TRBJ2-3,NA,TRBD2,CASSQHPSGRAVNTQYF,TGCGCCAGCAGCCAGCACCCTAGCGGGAGGGCCGTAAATACGCAGTATTTT
TRBV11-3,15,TRBJ2-1,NA,TRBD1,CASSSSGQGAREQFF,TGTGCCAGCAGCTCCTCGGGACAGGGGGCAAGAGAGCAGTTCTTC
TRBV18,17,TRBJ2-7,NA,TRBD1,CASSNRQPGQGLYEQYF,TGTGCCAGCTCAAACAGACAGCCGGGACAGGGTCTATACGAGCAGTACTTC
TRBV19,15,TRBJ2-3,NA,NA,CASSKGVRGTDTQYF,TGTGCCAGTAGTAAGGGTGTGCGGGGCACAGATACGCAGTATTTT
TRBV7-9,13,TRBJ1-2,NA,NA,CASSFQGREGYTF,TGTGCCAGCAGCTTTCAGGGGAGAGAAGGCTACACCTTC
TRBV9,14,TRBJ1-3,once,NA,CASSVGGAGNTIYF,TGTGCCAGCAGCGTAGGGGGGGCTGGAAACACCATATATTTT
TRBV6-1,13,TRBJ2-2,NA,NA,CASSLMNTGELFF,TGTGCCAGCAGCCTAATGAACACCGGGGAGCTGTTTTTT
TRBV7-8,12,TRBJ2-7,NA,NA,CASSLGGYQQYF,TGTGCCAGCAGCTTAGGAGGGTACCAGCAGTACTTC
TRBV5-1,15,TRBJ2-7,NA,TRBD2,CASSSSGSGGAEQYF,TGCGCCAGCAGCTCCTCCGGATCCGGGGGGGCCGAGCAGTACTTC
TRBV14,14,TRBJ2-1,NA,NA,CASSQEGLRNEQFF,TGTGCCAGCAGCCAAGAGGGACTCCGAAATGAGCAGTTCTTC
TRBV5-3,14,TRBJ2-5,NA,NA,CAAPQVVRGGTQYF,TGTGCCGCCCCACAAGTTGTGAGGGGAGGGACCCAGTACTTC
TRBV9,16,TRBJ1-2,NA,TRBD1,CASSGGPGQGAWGYTF,TGTGCCAGCAGCGGAGGACCGGGACAGGGTGCGTGGGGCTACACCTTC
TRBV5-1,14,TRBJ2-1,NA,TRBD1,CASSFRDRYNEQFF,TGCGCCAGCAGCTTCCGGGACAGGTACAATGAGCAGTTCTTC